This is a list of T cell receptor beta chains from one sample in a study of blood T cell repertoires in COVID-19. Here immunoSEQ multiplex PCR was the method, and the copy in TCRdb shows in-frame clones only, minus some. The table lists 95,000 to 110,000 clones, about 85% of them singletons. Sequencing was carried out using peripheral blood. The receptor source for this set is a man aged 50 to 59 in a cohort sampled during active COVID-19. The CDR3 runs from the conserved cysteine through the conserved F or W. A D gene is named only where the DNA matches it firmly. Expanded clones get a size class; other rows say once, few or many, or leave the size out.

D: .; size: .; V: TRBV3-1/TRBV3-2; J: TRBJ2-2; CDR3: CASSLMGGGATGELFF; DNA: TGTGCCAGCAGCCTGATGGGGGGAGGCGCCACCGGGGAGCTGTTTTTT
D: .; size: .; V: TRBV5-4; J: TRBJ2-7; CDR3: CASSTRLGEQYF; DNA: TGTGCCAGCAGTACTAGGTTAGGGGAGCAGTACTTC
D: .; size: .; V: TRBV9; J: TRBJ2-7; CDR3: CASSSSPGDSYEQYF; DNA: TGTGCCAGCAGCTCCTCTCCAGGGGACTCCTACGAGCAGTACTTC
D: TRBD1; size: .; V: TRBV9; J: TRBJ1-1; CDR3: CASSAPGTATEAFF; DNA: TGTGCCAGCAGCGCGCCCGGGACAGCCACTGAAGCTTTCTTT
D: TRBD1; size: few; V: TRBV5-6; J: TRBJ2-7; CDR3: CASSPGPGTGYEQYF; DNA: TGTGCCAGCAGCCCAGGCCCCGGGACAGGCTACGAGCAGTACTTC
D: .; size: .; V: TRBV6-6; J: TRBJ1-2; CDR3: CASSYSDSNYGYTF; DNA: TGTGCCAGCAGTTATTCCGACAGTAACTATGGCTACACCTTC
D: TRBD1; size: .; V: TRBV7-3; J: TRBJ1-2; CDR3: CASSLGQGRSGYTF; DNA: TGTGCCAGCAGCTTAGGACAGGGCCGCTCTGGCTACACCTTC
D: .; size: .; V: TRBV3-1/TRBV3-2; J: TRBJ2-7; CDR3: CASSQESRPRYEQYF; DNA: TGTGCCAGCAGCCAAGAAAGCCGACCGAGGTACGAGCAGTACTTC
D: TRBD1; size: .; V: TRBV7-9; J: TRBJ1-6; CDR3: CASSFTGGLLNSPLHF; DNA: TGTGCCAGCAGCTTTACAGGGGGCCTCCTTAATTCACCCCTCCACTTT
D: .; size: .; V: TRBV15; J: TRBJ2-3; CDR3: CATTPQGTDTQYF; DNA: TGTGCCACCACCCCGCAGGGCACAGATACGCAGTATTTT
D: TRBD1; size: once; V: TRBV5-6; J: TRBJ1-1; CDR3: CASSLQERDRASAEAFF; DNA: TGTGCCAGCAGCTTGCAGGAAAGAGACAGGGCTTCGGCTGAAGCTTTCTTT
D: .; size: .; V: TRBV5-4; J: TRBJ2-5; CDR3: CASSLELRGRETQYF; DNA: TGTGCCAGCAGCTTGGAACTGCGGGGCCGAGAGACCCAGTACTTC
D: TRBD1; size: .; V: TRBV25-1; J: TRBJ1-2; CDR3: CASSELGQDYGYTF; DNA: TGTGCCAGCAGTGAATTGGGACAGGACTATGGCTACACCTTC
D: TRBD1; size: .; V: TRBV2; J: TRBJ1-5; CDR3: CASSWDRASGGVGQPQHF; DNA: TGTGCCAGCAGTTGGGACAGGGCCAGTGGGGGGGTCGGTCAGCCCCAGCATTTT
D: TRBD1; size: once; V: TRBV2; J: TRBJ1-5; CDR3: CASSFDRGGGNQPQHF; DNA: TGTGCCAGCAGCTTTGACAGGGGCGGGGGCAATCAGCCCCAGCATTTT
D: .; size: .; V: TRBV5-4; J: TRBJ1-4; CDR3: CASSLESGATNEKLFF; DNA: TGTGCCAGCAGCTTGGAATCGGGGGCAACTAATGAAAAACTGTTTTTT
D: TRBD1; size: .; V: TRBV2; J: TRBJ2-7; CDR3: CASSHRGPTYEQYF; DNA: TGTGCCAGCAGTCACAGGGGACCCACCTACGAGCAGTACTTC
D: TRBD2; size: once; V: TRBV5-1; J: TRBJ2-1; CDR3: CASGEGNYNEQFF; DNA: TGCGCCAGCGGGGAGGGCAATTACAATGAGCAGTTCTTC
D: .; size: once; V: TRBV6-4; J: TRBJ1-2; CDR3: CASSDWQAGGYTF; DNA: TGTGCCAGCAGTGACTGGCAGGCTGGGGGCTACACCTTC
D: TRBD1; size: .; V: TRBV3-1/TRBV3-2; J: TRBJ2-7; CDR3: CASSQGGTGLREQYF; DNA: TGTGCCAGCAGCCAAGGTGGGACAGGGCTGAGGGAGCAGTACTTC
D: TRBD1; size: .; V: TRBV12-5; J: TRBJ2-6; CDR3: CASGPDRGGANVLTF; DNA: TGTGCTAGTGGACCGGACAGGGGTGGGGCCAACGTCCTGACTTTC
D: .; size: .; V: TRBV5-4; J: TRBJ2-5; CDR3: CASRHQTREETQYF; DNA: TGTGCCAGCAGACACCAAACTAGAGAAGAGACCCAGTACTTC
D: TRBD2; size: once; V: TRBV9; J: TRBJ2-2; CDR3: CASSAQTSGGALTGELFF; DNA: TGTGCCAGCAGCGCACAGACTAGCGGGGGGGCACTCACCGGGGAGCTGTTTTTT
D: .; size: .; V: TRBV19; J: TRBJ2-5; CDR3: CASSISGGEETQYF; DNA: TGTGCCAGTAGTATTTCCGGAGGGGAAGAGACCCAGTACTTC